The 2 T cell receptor beta chains below all came from one sample that was sequenced in a study of identical twins. TCRdb analysed the 5' RACE reads with MiXCR anew, one entry per CDR3 protein. Of some 500,000 distinct CDR3 sequences listed, roughly an eighth are singletons. These sequences were also reported in another study, on yellow fever vaccine responses in identical twins.

Sequenced: CD4+ T cells sorted from blood. The receptors were sampled from a woman aged 18-29 years in good health.

This chain uses TRBV25-1 with TRBJ2-6; D possibly matches TRBD1 or TRBD2 (8 bases each). In germline, CDR1 is MGHDK, CDR2 SYGVNS. V was pared by 5 bases and J by 0 bases, with 14 bases between. The CDR3 runs to 17 residues. CDR3 protein: CASSRQGTSSGANVLTF. The CDR3 DNA follows: TGTGCCAGCAGTCGACAGGGGACTAGCTCTGGGGCCAACGTCCTGACTTTC.

This clonotype was picked up a small number of times. The chain employs TRBV6-2 or TRBV6-3 and TRBJ1-5, with 8 nucleotides matching TRBD1. This CDR3 is 15 amino acids long. Trimming at V came to 6 bases and at J to 6 bases, leaving 10 bases not matched to a gene. From germline, CDR1 is MNHEY and CDR2 SVGEGT. CDR3 bases: TGTGCCAGCAGCCCGGGACAGGCTGCCGGTCAGCCCCAGCATTTT. Residues: CASSPGQAAGQPQHF.